Shown below are 19 T cell receptor beta chains from a single sample sequenced in a study of identical twins. TCRdb independently ran MiXCR on the 5' RACE reads; one entry per CDR3 protein. This table holds around 570,000 distinct CDR3 sequences, 9% to 10% found once. The sample was also reused in another study, on yellow fever vaccine responses in identical twins.

The sequencing input was PBMCs. These receptor sequences come from a young woman in good health.

This clonotype was seen repeatedly, ten times or more. The chain links TRBV7-9 to TRBJ2-5, with D maybe TRBD2 (5 bases). Trimming left V 4 bases short and J 5 bases short, with 20 bases between. The germline gives CDR1 SEHNR, CDR2 FQNEAQ (reference sequence). CDR3 length: 16 amino acids. The CDR3 is CASSSPVSGGGETQYF. The CDR3 DNA sequence: TGTGCCAGCAGCTCCCCCGTGAGCGGTGGTGGGGAGACCCAGTACTTC.

This clonotype was counted many times. This chain uses TRBV20-1 with TRBJ2-3; D might be TRBD1 (5 bases). The germline gives CDR1 DFQATT, CDR2 SNEGSKA (reference sequence). Trimming left V 7 bases short and J 6 bases short, with 23 bases between. The CDR3 length is 15 residues. The CDR3 is CSVNPTRAPKDTQYF. Written as DNA, the CDR3 is TGCAGTGTCAACCCAACCAGGGCACCTAAGGATACGCAGTATTTT.

This clonotype has more than one count but fewer than ten. V gene TRBV5-1 combines with J gene TRBJ1-2; D is uncertain. V lost 1 base to trimming and J lost 1 base, with 8 bases between them. The CDR3 contains 14 residues. Germline CDR1 reads SGHRS; CDR2 reads YFSETQ. The CDR3 nucleotides are TGCGCCAGCAGCTTGCCATGGGATAACTATGGCTACACCTTC. Translated: CASSLPWDNYGYTF.

This clonotype was recorded a few times. The J gene is TRBJ1-5, the V gene TRBV3-1; no reliable D call. The CDR3 is 13 amino acids. CDR1 is LGHDT and CDR2 is YNNKEL in the germline V gene (reference sequence). V was cut by 4 bases and J by 5 bases, with 9 bases left in between. In DNA form, the CDR3 reads TGTGCCAGCAGCCGCCGGGCCGATCAGCCCCAGCATTTT. Translation: CASSRRADQPQHF.

The chain employs TRBV5-1 and TRBJ2-5, with 11 bases lining up with TRBD2. The trim removed 0 bases at V and 2 bases at J, leaving 6 bases unmatched. The CDR3 covers 17 residues. Per germline, CDR1 SGHRS and CDR2 YFSETQ. The DNA of the CDR3 is TGCGCCAGCAGCTTGGGGACTAGCGGGCGCACGCAAGAGACCCAGTACTTC. Translated, it gives CASSLGTSGRTQETQYF. The variable domain in full, with the rest retrieved from reference TRBV5-1 and TRBJ2-5, is KAGVTQTPRYLIKTRGQQVTLSCSPISGHRSVSWYQQTPGQGLQFLFEYFSETQRNKGNFPGRFSGRQFSNSRSEMNVSTLELGDSALYLCASSLGTSGRTQETQYFGPGTRLLVL.

The V and J genes are TRBV5-1 and TRBJ2-7; D call uncertain. The V gene lost 2 bases and the J gene lost 4 bases, with 10 bases spanning the gap. The CDR3 spans 13 residues. Germline CDR1 and CDR2: SGHRS and YFSETQ. CDR3 amino acids: CASSLWSGYEQYF. The CDR3 DNA sequence: TGCGCCAGCAGCTTATGGTCCGGTTACGAGCAGTACTTC.

There are many counts of this clonotype. The chain has TRBV28 and TRBJ2-7; TRBD2 matches 7 bases. The CDR3 runs to 15 residues. Trimming took 5 bases from V and 3 from J; bases not matched to a gene: 10. Germline-derived CDR1 and CDR2 are MDHEN and SYDVKM. The DNA of the CDR3 is TGTGCCAGCAGTCCGGGAGGTACTGCACTCTACGAGCAGTACTTC. It yields the protein CASSPGGTALYEQYF.

This clonotype was detected a few times. The chain has TRBV6-1 and TRBJ2-5, with TRBD2 as a possible D gene (6 bases). This CDR3 region has 14 residues. The germline V gene encodes CDR1 MNHNS and CDR2 SASEGT. Between the trimmed V and J ends, which lost 6 bases and 1 base, there was a span of 12 bases. The CDR3 is CASRARRAQETQYF. CDR3 nucleotide sequence: TGTGCCAGCAGGGCCCGGAGGGCCCAAGAGACCCAGTACTTC.

For the CDR3, the DNA is TGTGCCACCAGACTGTTTCCAAAGGGTGAGCAGTTCTTC. Amino acids: CATRLFPKGEQFF. The chain uses TRBV15 and TRBJ2-1, with unresolved D. This CDR3 contains 13 residues. V was shortened by 6 bases and J by 9 bases, with 15 bases between the two germline ends. Germline V gives CDR1 LNHNV, CDR2 YYDKDF (reference sequence).

This clonotype was counted at least ten times. The genes are TRBV12-3 or TRBV12-4 and TRBJ2-7; D gene uncertain. The CDR3 has 13 residues. V lost 4 bases to trimming and J lost 2 bases, with 9 bases between them. DNA for the CDR3: TGTGCCAGCAGTTCCTTAGGGACCTACGAGCAGTACTTC. Amino acids: CASSSLGTYEQYF.

This chain uses TRBV9 with TRBJ1-2; 7 bases are a match to TRBD1. The CDR3 has 15 residues. Germline loops: CDR1 SGDLS, CDR2 YYNGEE. With V trimmed by 0 bases and J by 2 bases, 4 bases remained unmatched. CDR3: CASSVGTGENYGYTF. Written as DNA, the CDR3 is TGTGCCAGCAGCGTAGGAACAGGGGAGAACTATGGCTACACCTTC.

This clonotype was found many times. This CDR3 reads CASSFIRVGDTQYF. The CDR3 nucleotides are TGTGCCAGCAGTTTTATCAGGGTAGGAGATACGCAGTATTTT. The V gene is TRBV12-3 or TRBV12-4, the J gene TRBJ2-3, with D possibly being TRBD1 (5 bases). Trimming stripped 3 bases from V and 5 bases from J, with 12 bases between. This CDR3 comprises 14 residues.

In this sample, this clonotype turned up many times. The chain uses TRBV27 and TRBJ2-1; TRBD2 might be the D (6 bases). Trimming cost V 7 bases and J 2 bases, with 12 bases left between them. The CDR3 length is 14 residues. Per germline, CDR1 MNHEY and CDR2 SMNVEV (reference sequence). As DNA, the CDR3 is TGTGCCAGCACCATGGCGGGAACCTACAATGAGCAGTTCTTC. It yields the protein CASTMAGTYNEQFF.

Ten or more counts support this clonotype. The chain combines TRBV27 with TRBJ1-5; D is undetermined. The CDR3 consists of 13 residues. In germline, CDR1 is MNHEY, CDR2 SMNVEV (reference sequence). V lost 5 bases and J 3 bases, leaving 8 bases between the germline ends. CDR3 region: CASSAHTNQPQHF. CDR3 DNA sequence: TGTGCCAGCAGTGCCCACACCAATCAGCCCCAGCATTTT.

This clonotype has just a few counts. The rearrangement links TRBV5-1 to TRBJ2-1, with D perhaps TRBD2 (7 bases). V was cut by 3 bases and J by 3 bases, with 13 bases left in between. The germline gives CDR1 SGHRS, CDR2 YFSETQ. The CDR3 has 15 residues. The CDR3 here is CASSSERDNYNEQFF. CDR3 nucleotide sequence: TGCGCCAGCAGCTCAGAGCGGGACAACTACAATGAGCAGTTCTTC.

The chain combines TRBV10-1 with TRBJ2-5; 7 nucleotides line up with TRBD2. Trimming took 2 bases from V and 3 from J; bases not matched to a gene: 9. The CDR3 runs 16 residues. Germline values: CDR1 WNHNN, CDR2 SYGVQD (reference sequence). The CDR3, as DNA: TGCGCCAGCAGTGAGGAGGCTAGCGGCAAGAAAGAGACCCAGTACTTC. This gives the protein CASSEEASGKKETQYF.

The chain employs TRBV7-2 and TRBJ2-1, with TRBD1 matching 9 bases. Per germline, CDR1 SGHTA and CDR2 FQGNSA. V lost 6 bases and J lost 8; bases outside the gene matches: 5. The CDR3 sequence is 13 residues long. The CDR3 is CASSYTGGDEQFF. The CDR3 DNA reads as TGTGCCAGCAGTTACACAGGGGGCGATGAGCAGTTCTTC.

This clonotype showed up just a few times. V is TRBV7-2 and J is TRBJ2-1; D is tentatively TRBD1 or TRBD2 (6 bases each). This CDR3 contains 13 residues. Trimming shortened V by 0 bases and J by 9 bases, and 9 bases separated the two germline ends. Germline V gene lookup returns CDR1 SGHTA and CDR2 FQGNSA. The CDR3 coding sequence is TGTGCCAGCAGCTTAGCGGGGGGCGTTGAGCAGTTCTTC. This sequence encodes CASSLAGGVEQFF.

The sample holds many counts of this clonotype. CDR3 in DNA: TGTGCCAGCAGCTTATCGGAAGGCTACGAGCAGTACTTC. Translated, it gives CASSLSEGYEQYF. This chain connects TRBV11-1 to TRBJ2-7; D not resolved. CDR1 is SGHAT and CDR2 is FQDESV in the germline V gene (reference sequence). V lost 2 bases and J lost 3, with 8 bases in between. The CDR3 spans 13 residues.